This TCR beta chain was observed in a study of cytomegalovirus exposure and HLA in healthy donors (dated by TCRdb to 2015 to 2018). Regarding the complete study: In an earlier analysis of fewer than 750 of the donors, approximately 260 Gb of sequence data and 90 million to 120 million unique TCR beta sequences from about 179 million T cells were reported. An early release covering roughly 600 HLA-typed donors comprised approximately 290 gigabases of sequencing data and approximately 80 million unique TCR sequences. Among the roughly 400 genotyped donors, about 85% belonged to the genetic ancestry cluster associated with self-reported Caucasian donors. The study was designed to test whether signatures of past pathogen exposure could be identified by cataloging public T cell receptors. Using immunosequencing, the study profiled T cell repertoires from 640 or so subjects and related those repertoires to cytomegalovirus serostatus. Along with the approximately 650-subject first cohort, a separate validation cohort of 120 different subjects was used. To predict cytomegalovirus infection status, the study combined high-throughput TCR immunosequencing, statistical association of individual TCRs with disease status, and machine learning. A later analysis re-examined previously published TCR beta repertoires from more than 550 donors and added high-resolution HLA genotyping to investigate patterns of TCR occurrence. In the later analysis, no new phenotypic data were used to find candidate immune exposures; instead, reliance was placed on TCR beta sequences and their occurrence across donors. An earlier analysis of roughly 600 of the donors used high-throughput TCR beta sequencing to judge whether each TCR beta V gene segment behaved as functional or pseudogenic. Donor age, sex, ethnicity and CMV serostatus were collected together with the repertoire data. In a later genetic analysis, genome-wide SNP genotypes for about three fifths of the roughly 670 donors were used, and that subset was treated as a discovery cohort. All discovery cohort repertoires had been generated using a single sequencing platform. Both class I and class II loci were covered by HLA typing, at four-digit resolution. The number of donors typed differed by locus, with roughly 620-630 for A, B, C, DRB1 and DQB1, more than 500 for DQA1, 600 to 610 for DPA1, and around 430 for DPB1. Roughly five DR-DQ haplotypes were handled as single units for association and clustering because linkage in the cohort was strong. Among around 400 genotyped donors of the cohort, an average of approximately 240,000 unique TCR beta nucleotide sequences was sequenced per donor, of which approximately 19% were non-productive.

The cohort comprised around 700 healthy bone marrow donors. At the time of sampling, all cohort members were nominally healthy, though unrecorded immune exposures were likely present. The donor tested CMV seronegative and was one of the 352 seronegative cohort members. A peripheral blood sample was collected from each donor, and TCR beta sequencing was performed on peripheral blood mononuclear cells. The Qiagen DNeasy Blood Extraction Kit was used to extract genomic DNA from the blood cell samples. V drops 4 bases and J drops 0 bases, leaving 13 bases in between. The germline V gene sets CDR1 to KGHSY and CDR2 to FQNENV. There are 16 amino acids in the CDR3, from cysteine to phenylalanine inclusive. The DNA shown is the 48-base CDR3, in frame from base 1. A note on this clone: No cognate antigen has been identified for it. Per-nucleotide qualities are absent, and no much larger clonotype sits a single base away.

Libraries came from the immunoSEQ multiplex PCR assay. A mixture of 60 forward primers for TCR Vbeta segments and 13 reverse primers for TCR Jbeta segments was used in the multiplex PCR. The CDR3 region of rearranged TCR beta genes was amplified from genomic DNA with a multiplex PCR assay. Amplified TCR beta libraries were sequenced as 87-base-pair reads on the Illumina HiSeq System. Turning to the authors' computational methods: A later analysis counted tens of millions of unique TCR beta chains across the 650 to 800 repertoires, and roughly 10 million of these chains were shared by at least two donors. To remove PCR and sequencing errors, raw reads were error-corrected and collapsed into unique sequences using a nearest-neighbor algorithm that merged closely related sequences. To assign V, D and J gene segments, CDR3 sequences were aligned to IMGT reference sequences. For a sequence to be retained, a match of at least six nucleotides was required to both a V gene segment and a J gene segment. A rearrangement counted as productive if the CDR3 had no stop codons and remained in frame with V and J, and every other rearrangement counted as non-productive. Following IMGT convention, CDR3 was defined as the stretch from the second conserved V-encoded cysteine up to the conserved J-encoded phenylalanine. The earlier analysis of around 640 of the donors excluded sequences that lacked an unambiguous match to a single V gene segment. An earlier analysis of 550 to 650 of the donors classified V segments as functional when productive rearrangements were above 56.7% and as segregating when the standard deviation between donors was above 5%. To diagnose cytomegalovirus status from the catalog of TCR beta chain sequences, a statistical classification framework was built. A later analysis assigned V and J genes by comparing TCR nucleotide sequences with IMGT/GENE-DB human TR gene sequences. The TCRdist pipeline was used in a later analysis to assign CDR3 sequences and most-parsimonious VDJ recombination scenarios. A later analysis defined each TCR beta chain by its CDR3 amino acid sequence plus V-gene family, and excluded reads lacking a unique V-gene family. To address suspected cross-contamination and a sequencing artifact, a later analysis removed a few hundred highly shared, low-generation-probability nucleotide sequences. A later analysis calculated a clonal expansion index for each public chain from normalized within-repertoire ranks of inferred template counts. A later analysis computed generation probabilities with a VDJ recombination model fitted to out-of-frame rearrangements, and checked the results against IGoR. Hypergeometric tests were used in a later analysis to score TCR-TCR, TCR-HLA and TCR-CMV co-occurrence, with a repertoire-size bias correction applied to the TCR pairs. To estimate false discovery rates, a later analysis permuted the HLA or CMV assignments 20 times. In a later analysis, co-occurring TCRs were grouped with DBSCAN, and TCRdist sequence similarity was added when clustering was performed within HLA-allele-positive subsets. Co-occurrence clustering excluded repertoires with fewer than 30,000 or more than 120,000 public chains, plus five with anomalous nucleotide sharing. In TCRdb, the immuneACCESS table is reduced to in-frame sequences with V and J assigned. These tables do not hold every clone; where another copy was compared, an unresolved V gene accounts for under half, and the others remain unexplained. The DNA was the basis for D and trimming; V, J and clone size are from that table. The sample yields tens of thousands of clones; approximately 72% were counted once. Roughly 9.2% of the sample is taken by the ten largest.

Summary of the overall study and its limitations: Some IMGT-functional V segments, including TRBV6-2 and TRBV6-3, could not be distinguished by the 87-base-pair reads and were therefore excluded. In a later genetic analysis, a missense DCLRE1C variant was associated with V-gene and J-gene trimming of TCR beta chains, and the association was replicated in an independent cohort. A later analysis found that HLA-associated TCR beta chains were more clonally expanded and had lower generation probabilities than equally common non-associated chains. According to the authors, the approach could potentially be generalized to other disease states and immunological phenotypes. A cluster of highly shared sequence variants was judged likely to represent a technical artifact of the sequencing pipeline. Specific HLA alleles were associated with 15,000 to 20,000 TCR beta sequences at a false discovery rate of 0.05 in a later analysis. A total of 150 to 200 TCR beta chains were listed by the study as associated with cytomegalovirus. A further reported finding was that TCR beta sequences accurately predicted the HLA-A and HLA-B alleles for most subjects in the first cohort. According to a later genetic analysis, donors in an Asian-associated ancestry cluster had fewer N-insertions in productive TCRs than the approximately 610-donor mean. Most TCR sequences were seen in very few donors, while some public TCRs were found in many individuals. According to a later analysis, parvovirus B19, influenza, CMV and Epstein-Barr virus appeared linked to several top co-occurrence clusters. According to a later analysis, most CMV-associated TCR beta chains appeared to be HLA-restricted, and the HLA associations seemed to be driven largely by CMV exposure. CMV serostatus was the only immune exposure information available for the cohort. In a later analysis, the rate of TCR association differed among HLA loci, with DRB1 alleles having the most associated TCRs and HLA-C alleles having the fewest. In an earlier analysis of some 640 of the donors, most TCR beta V segments were observed in productive rearrangements about 90% or about 30% of the time, broadly matching IMGT annotations. Linkage disequilibrium might explain the correlated functional status among segregating V segments, but an unknown experimental factor could not be excluded. Because some donors lacked HLA typing at each locus, the association tests relied only on the typed subset. Only TCR beta chains were sequenced in this cohort, and the absence of alpha or paired-chain data limited detectable features. Sequencing depth was assumed to be roughly uniform across donors in the presence/absence analyses, though that assumption may not hold. In vitro tests confirmed that a few of the cytomegalovirus-associated TCR beta chains recognize cytomegalovirus antigens. The classifier was reported to diagnose cytomegalovirus status with high specificity and sensitivity in both the original and validation cohorts. Because counts were too low, about 18 rarely observed V segments, including chromosome 9 orphons, were left out of the earlier analysis of over 550 of the donors. Strong co-occurrence of HLA alleles, especially DR and DQ, made assigning TCR associations to individual alleles difficult.

The TCR comes from a woman between 45 and 65 years old in good health and CMV-seronegative. The rearrangement combines TRBV16 with TRBJ1-5; the D region possibly corresponds to TRBD1 (5 bases align). The sequencing input was PBMCs. The bases are TGTGCCAGCAGCCTCCAGGGTTTTTATAGCAATCAGCCCCAGCATTTT. It translates to CASSLQGFYSNQPQHF.